This passage covers 10 T cell receptor beta chains from one sample sequenced in a study of type 1 regulatory T cells. Study observations and caveats: Compared with non-type 1 regulatory T cells, type 1 regulatory T cells showed a more restricted TCR repertoire.

Their antigen targets remain unknown. TCRdb reprocessed the reads via MiXCR and lists one record per CDR3 protein. Of around 64,000 distinct CDR3 sequences listed, around 20% are singletons. Sequencing was carried out using cultured type 1 regulatory T (Tr1) cells, either the whole culture or a sorted fraction (not recorded which). Source of these receptors: a human donor in good health.

This clonotype was observed a handful of times. The chain combines TRBV5-1 with TRBJ2-3; 7 bases map to TRBD2. The CDR3 consists of 16 residues. Unmatched junction bases numbered 10, after V lost 6 bases and J lost 0 bases. Germline V lookup: CDR1 SGHRS, CDR2 YFSETQ. In DNA, the CDR3 is TGCGCCAGCATGAGGGGCGGGAGTGCTAGCACAGATACGCAGTATTTT. Its protein is CASMRGGSASTDTQYF.

The table lists this clonotype with a few counts. This CDR3 is CASSHPRAGELFF. The CDR3 DNA follows: TGCGCCAGCAGCCACCCGAGGGCCGGGGAGCTGTTTTTT. The chain has TRBV5-1 and TRBJ2-2, with D tentatively TRBD2 (5 bases). This CDR3 has 13 residues. The V end lost 4 bases, the J end lost 6 bases, and 10 bases lay between the germline ends. CDR1 is SGHRS and CDR2 is YFSETQ in the germline V gene.

In this sample, this clonotype turned up a few times. The chain couples TRBV5-1 to TRBJ2-7, with D possibly being TRBD1 (6 bases). The germline V gene has CDR1 SGHRS and CDR2 YFSETQ. This CDR3 is 13 amino acids long. The V and J ends lost 3 bases and 3 bases respectively, with 10 bases between them. CDR3 sequence: CASSSGQNYEQYF. In DNA, the CDR3 is TGCGCCAGCAGCTCCGGACAGAACTACGAGCAGTACTTC.

In this sample, this clonotype turned up a few times. The V gene is TRBV5-1, the J gene TRBJ2-1; D is ambiguous. V lost 2 bases, J lost 7 bases, and 16 bases lay in between. There are 15 residues in the CDR3. CDR1 is SGHRS and CDR2 is YFSETQ in the germline V gene. In nucleotides, the CDR3 is TGCGCCAGCAGCTTCCTTCTTACGCCTACGAATGAGCAGTTCTTC. It yields the protein CASSFLLTPTNEQFF.

The chain combines TRBV29-1 with TRBJ2-7, with TRBD2 matching 11 bases. Trimming cost V 5 bases and J 6 bases; bases outside gene matches: 3. The CDR3 runs 12 residues. Germline CDR1 and CDR2: SQVTM and ANQGSEA. In DNA form, the CDR3 reads TGCAGCGTTTGGCTAGCGGGAGGCGAGCAGTACTTC. Translated: CSVWLAGGEQYF.

There are a few counts of this clonotype. This chain connects TRBV6-6 to TRBJ1-1, with D unresolved. Germline loops: CDR1 MNHNY, CDR2 SVGAGI (reference sequence). The CDR3 consists of 16 residues. The germline V and J ends were trimmed by 6 bases and 2 bases, with 19 bases remaining between them. CDR3 loop: CASRPPRTEKNTEAFF. CDR3 coding DNA: TGTGCCAGCAGACCCCCCCGGACCGAGAAAAACACTGAAGCTTTCTTT.

This clonotype has just a few counts. The chain recombines TRBV18 with TRBJ2-5; TRBD2 agrees at 7 bases. The CDR3 covers 15 residues. After removal of 3 bases from V and 5 bases from J, the junction contained 9 bases not matched to a gene. Germline V gives CDR1 KGHSH, CDR2 LQKENI. As DNA, the CDR3 is TGTGCCAGCTCACCTAGAAGCGGGAATGTGGAGACCCAGTACTTC. This translates into CASSPRSGNVETQYF.

The chain is built from TRBV29-1 and TRBJ1-5; D is possibly TRBD1 (6 bases). V was clipped by 3 bases and J by 3 bases, with 12 bases between them. Germline CDR1 reads SQVTM; CDR2 reads ANQGSEA. This CDR3 has 14 residues. The CDR3: CSVDGGGFNQPQHF. CDR3 bases: TGCAGCGTTGATGGGGGGGGCTTCAATCAGCCCCAGCATTTT.

A few counts support this clonotype. The rearrangement links TRBV24-1 to TRBJ2-1, with 11 bases lining up with TRBD1. The germline CDR1 and CDR2 sequences are KGHDR and SFDVKD. V gave up 4 bases and J gave up 3 bases; unmatched junction bases: 4. The CDR3 runs 16 residues. The CDR3 coding sequence is TGTGCCACCAGTGACCCCGGGACAGGGGGCTACAATGAGCAGTTCTTC. Translating it yields CATSDPGTGGYNEQFF.

This chain uses TRBV5-1 with TRBJ2-7; D is perhaps TRBD1 (5 bases). This CDR3 is 14 amino acids long. V was shortened by 0 bases and J by 4 bases, with 11 bases between the two germline ends. Germline V CDR1 and CDR2: SGHRS, YFSETQ. CDR3 in DNA: TGCGCCAGCAGCTTGGACAGGCCTGAATACGAGCAGTACTTC. It yields the protein CASSLDRPEYEQYF.